This passage covers 31 T cell receptor beta chains from one sample sequenced in a study of blood T cell repertoires in COVID-19. Data came from immunoSEQ multiplex PCR; TCRdb stores just in-frame clones and leaves some out. The table records more than 85,000 clones, approximately 80% of them present only once. The source material was peripheral blood. The receptor source for this set is a man in his sixties with active or convalescent COVID-19.

The rearrangement joins TRBV7-2 to TRBJ1-1; 8 bases line up with TRBD1. CDR3 size: 15 residues. J was trimmed by 4 bases and V by 2 bases; bases with no gene match: 6. Germline assignment: CDR1 SGHTA and CDR2 FQGNSA. CDR3: CASSLQGAPGTEAFF. In DNA form, the CDR3 reads TGTGCCAGCAGCTTACAGGGGGCCCCGGGCACTGAAGCTTTCTTT.

This chain links TRBV7-9 with TRBJ2-1; 7 nucleotides align to TRBD1. The CDR3 extends over 18 amino acids. After removal of 0 bases from V and 0 bases from J, the junction contained 8 bases not matched to a gene. From germline, CDR1 is SEHNR and CDR2 FQNEAQ (reference sequence). The CDR3 DNA reads as TGTGCCAGCAGCTTAGCTCAGCCGGGACAGAGCTCCTACAATGAGCAGTTCTTC. Encoded protein: CASSLAQPGQSSYNEQFF. Looking up the rest from reference TRBV7-9 and TRBJ2-1 gives the full variable domain: DTGVSQNPRHKITKRGQNVTFRCDPISEHNRLYWYRQTLGQGPEFLTYFQNEAQLEKSRLLSDRFSAERPKGSFSTLEIQRTEQGDSAMYLCASSLAQPGQSSYNEQFFGPGTRLTVL.

A single count supports this clone. J is TRBJ1-5 and V is TRBV7-8; TRBD1 might be the D (6 bases). This CDR3 region has 15 residues. V lost 5 bases and J 3 bases, leaving 14 bases between the germline ends. Germline values: CDR1 SGHVS, CDR2 FQNEAQ. The CDR3 bases are TGTGCCAGCAGCCCCTTAGACAGGTTCAATCAGCCCCAGCATTTT. Its translation: CASSPLDRFNQPQHF.

This clone was seen a few times. The chain is built from TRBV25-1 and TRBJ1-6; D unresolved. V was cut by 5 bases and J by 10 bases, with 18 bases left in between. This CDR3 has 15 residues. Germline V CDR1 and CDR2: MGHDK, SYGVNS. The chain's CDR3 is CASSPQAGIRSPLHF. The CDR3, as DNA: TGTGCCAGCAGTCCCCAGGCGGGGATTCGATCACCCCTCCACTTT.

The rearrangement links TRBV5-8 to TRBJ2-2; TRBD1 agrees at 9 bases. The J segment lost 4 bases and the V segment lost 2 bases, leaving 3 bases of the junction unmatched. The germline V gene has CDR1 SGHTS and CDR2 YDEGEE. CDR3 length: 15 amino acids. CDR3 sequence (DNA): TGTGCCAGCAGCTTACAGGGGGCAGGCACCGGGGAGCTGTTTTTT. Translating gives CASSLQGAGTGELFF.

This rearrangement joins TRBV5-1 to TRBJ1-2; tentative D call: TRBD1 (6 bases). CDR3 length: 13 amino acids. Germline lookup yields CDR1 SGHRS and CDR2 YFSETQ. V was shortened by 3 bases and J by 4 bases, with 10 bases between the two germline ends. CDR3 amino acids: CASSSSDSYGYTF. The CDR3 bases are TGCGCCAGCAGCTCTTCGGACAGCTATGGCTACACCTTC. Combining the CDR3 with reference TRBV5-1 and TRBJ1-2 gives the whole variable domain KAGVTQTPRYLIKTRGQQVTLSCSPISGHRSVSWYQQTPGQGLQFLFEYFSETQRNKGNFPGRFSGRQFSNSRSEMNVSTLELGDSALYLCASSSSDSYGYTFGSGTRLTVV.

V usage is TRBV28 and J usage is TRBJ2-7, with TRBD1 matching 9 bases. V lost 5 bases and J lost 3; bases outside the gene matches: 5. Germline loops: CDR1 MDHEN, CDR2 SYDVKM. CDR3 length: 14 amino acids. The CDR3: CASSPGDRDYEQYF. CDR3 DNA: TGTGCCAGCAGTCCAGGGGACAGGGACTACGAGCAGTACTTC.

This clone has only a few counts. The gene calls are TRBV7-2 and TRBJ1-1, with TRBD1 matching 7 bases. V shed 1 base and J 10 bases; nucleotides not matched to a gene: 6. This CDR3 has 13 amino acids. Germline V gives CDR1 SGHTA, CDR2 FQGNSA. The CDR3 region has the DNA TGTGCCAGCAGCTTAGGGATGGGACAGATAGCTTTCTTT. Protein product: CASSLGMGQIAFF. Together with reference TRBV7-2 and TRBJ1-1, the CDR3 gives the full variable domain: GAGVSQSPSNKVTEKGKDVELRCDPISGHTALYWYRQSLGQGLEFLIYFQGNSAPDKSGLPSDRFSAERTGGSVSTLTIQRTQQEDSAVYLCASSLGMGQIAFFGQGTRLTVV.

CDR3 in DNA: TGTGCCAGCAGTTTGGAAGCGGGAGGGCCCTGGCAGTACTTC. It yields the protein CASSLEAGGPWQYF. The V and J genes are TRBV6-2 or TRBV6-3 and TRBJ2-7, with TRBD2 identical over 10 bases. Germline CDR1 MNHEY, CDR2 SVGEGT. V dropped 4 bases and J dropped 9; count of bases not matched to a gene: 9. The CDR3 is 14 residues long.

The V call is TRBV2, the J call TRBJ1-2; TRBD1 agrees at 7 bases. The CDR3 covers 15 residues. CDR1 SNHLY and CDR2 FYNNEI come from the germline V gene. The junction had 9 bases not matched to a gene; V was cut back by 3 bases and J by 5 bases. CDR3 DNA: TGTGCCAGCAGTGACGCAAGACAGGGTAGTTATGGCTACACCTTC. Protein sequence: CASSDARQGSYGYTF.

The rearrangement uses TRBV2 and TRBJ1-5, with 9 bases lining up with TRBD1. This CDR3 has 16 residues. Germline V gene sequence: CDR1 SNHLY, CDR2 FYNNEI. With V trimmed by 6 bases and J by 0 bases, 6 bases remained unmatched. For the CDR3, the DNA is TGTGCCAGCAGCCGGGGACAGGGAAATAGCAATCAGCCCCAGCATTTT. Translating gives CASSRGQGNSNQPQHF.

The rearrangement joins TRBV28 to TRBJ2-1; a possible D gene is TRBD2 (6 bases). CDR1 MDHEN and CDR2 SYDVKM come from the germline V gene. V was clipped by 7 bases and J by 4 bases, with 17 bases between them. CDR3 length equals 15 residues. CDR3 sequence reads: CASTEAAGIYNEQFF. CDR3 sequence (DNA): TGTGCCAGCACCGAGGCGGCGGGGATTTACAATGAGCAGTTCTTC.

Comments on this clone: Germline and junction disagree at one end, which may indicate a read error. The CDR3 region has the DNA TGTGCTAGCAGCCCCGGACTAGCGGGAATTTCCCACAATGAGCAGTTCTTC. It specifies CASSPGLAGISHNEQFF. The genes are TRBV7-7 and TRBJ2-1; 12 bases line up with TRBD2. Germline V CDR1 and CDR2: SSHAT, FNYEAQ (reference sequence). This CDR3 region has 17 residues. Combining the CDR3 with reference TRBV7-7 and TRBJ2-1 gives the whole variable domain GAGVSQSPRYKVTKRGQDVTLRCDPISSHATLYWYQQALGQGPEFLTYFNYEAQPDKSGLPSDRFSAERPEGSISTLTIQRTEQRDSAMYRCASSPGLAGISHNEQFFGPGTRLTVL.

The genes are TRBV18 and TRBJ2-7; D possibly corresponds to TRBD2 (5 bases). The germline gives CDR1 KGHSH, CDR2 LQKENI. The CDR3 sequence is 13 residues long. Between the trimmed V and J ends, which lost 2 bases and 3 bases, there was a span of 8 bases. CDR3 loop: CASSPGENYEQYF. Here the CDR3 DNA reads TGTGCCAGCTCACCAGGGGAGAACTACGAGCAGTACTTC. The full variable domain, completed using reference TRBV18 and TRBJ2-7, is NAGVMQNPRHLVRRRGQEARLRCSPMKGHSHVYWYRQLPEEGLKFMVYLQKENIIDESGMPKERFSAEFPKEGPSILRIQQVVRGDSAAYFCASSPGENYEQYFGPGTRLTVT.

This chain links TRBV5-6 with TRBJ2-1, with a weak D call TRBD1 (6 bases). CDR1 and CDR2 from the germline V gene are SGHDT and YYEEEE. This CDR3 contains 16 residues. V was trimmed by 4 bases and J by 6 bases, leaving 20 bases between them. CDR3: CASSPQGSPKSNEQFF. The CDR3 DNA reads as TGTGCCAGCAGCCCCCAGGGGAGCCCAAAAAGCAATGAGCAGTTCTTC. Drawing the rest from reference TRBV5-6 and TRBJ2-1, the complete variable domain is DAGVTQSPTHLIKTRGQQVTLRCSPKSGHDTVSWYQQALGQGPQFIFQYYEEEERQRGNFPDRFSGHQFPNYSSELNVNALLLGDSALYLCASSPQGSPKSNEQFFGPGTRLTVL.

With respect to this clone: At one end, the junction sequence differs from germline, possibly due to a read error. J is TRBJ2-2 and V is TRBV7-9; D not resolved. CDR3 length: 14 residues. Germline V gene lookup returns CDR1 SEHNR and CDR2 FQNEAQ (reference sequence). CDR3 amino acids: CAGRHRMNTGELFF. The CDR3, as DNA: TGTGCCGGCAGACACCGAATGAACACCGGGGAGCTGTTTTTT.

This sequence joins TRBV19 and TRBJ1-5, with D perhaps matching TRBD1 (5 bases). Germline values: CDR1 LNHDA, CDR2 SQIVND (reference sequence). V gave up 5 bases and J gave up 4 bases, with 18 bases separating them. The CDR3 spans 16 residues. CDR3 amino acids: CASSGADFLGNQPQHF. In DNA, the CDR3 is TGTGCCAGTAGTGGGGCAGATTTCTTGGGAAATCAGCCCCAGCATTTT.

This clone was seen only once. The CDR3 sequence: CASSLLGLAGGEQFF. The CDR3 DNA sequence: TGTGCCAGCAGTTTACTCGGACTAGCGGGAGGCGAGCAGTTCTTC. This chain connects TRBV27 to TRBJ2-1; 14 bases agree with TRBD2. CDR1 and CDR2 from the germline V gene are MNHEY and SMNVEV (reference sequence). V lost 2 bases to trimming and J lost 10 bases; unmatched junction nucleotides: 4. There are 15 residues in the CDR3.

This clone was counted a single time. This chain uses TRBV11-3 with TRBJ2-1; D gene unclear. This CDR3 is built from 13 residues. Trimming shortened V by 3 bases and J by 6 bases, and 9 bases separated the two germline ends. Germline CDR1 is SGHNT and CDR2 is YENEEA. For the CDR3, the DNA is TGTGCCAGCAGCTTCCTGCGGTTCAATGAGCAGTTCTTC. This encodes CASSFLRFNEQFF.

V and J are TRBV24-1 and TRBJ2-3; D ambiguous. The V end lost 3 bases, the J end lost 7 bases, and 13 bases lay between the germline ends. The CDR3 loop spans 14 amino acids. From germline, CDR1 is KGHDR and CDR2 SFDVKD. The CDR3 nucleotides are TGTGCCACCAGTGATACCAAGACTGGTTATACGCAGTATTTT. Translating it yields CATSDTKTGYTQYF.

This clone appeared a single time. This rearrangement joins TRBV19 to TRBJ2-2; tentatively, D is TRBD1 (5 bases). This CDR3 is built from 14 residues. Germline V gene lookup returns CDR1 LNHDA and CDR2 SQIVND (reference sequence). V was shortened by 3 bases and J by 4 bases, with 9 bases between the two germline ends. Here the CDR3 DNA reads TGTGCCAGTAGTATCCCCCAGGGCACCGGGGAGCTGTTTTTT. Amino acid sequence: CASSIPQGTGELFF.

The chain uses TRBV4-3 and TRBJ2-3, with 7 nucleotides matching TRBD1. J lost 2 bases, V lost 5 bases, and 7 bases had no gene match. This CDR3 is built from 15 residues. Germline V gene sequence: CDR1 LGHNA, CDR2 YSLEER. CDR3 sequence: CASSSRDSSTDTQYF. In nucleotides, the CDR3 is TGCGCCAGCAGCTCAAGGGACAGCTCCACAGATACGCAGTATTTT.

This chain links TRBV19 with TRBJ2-3; TRBD1 matches at 7 bases. CDR1 is LNHDA, CDR2 SQIVND, per germline (reference sequence). The CDR3 covers 15 residues. The ends lost 5 bases at V and 0 bases at J; junction bases unmatched: 5. The CDR3 spells CASSGDRDSTDTQYF. The CDR3 DNA is TGTGCCAGTAGTGGAGACAGGGACAGCACAGATACGCAGTATTTT.

This chain links TRBV28 with TRBJ1-4; no definite D call. The CDR3 has 16 amino acids. Trimming shortened V by 5 bases and J by 1 base, and 14 bases separated the two germline ends. Germline V gene data show CDR1 as MDHEN and CDR2 as SYDVKM. The CDR3 sequence is CASSPPGKGTNEKLFF. The CDR3 coding sequence is TGTGCCAGCAGTCCGCCCGGGAAGGGAACTAATGAAAAACTGTTTTTT.

This clone was detected a few times. The J gene is TRBJ2-3, the V gene TRBV6-5; D remains unclear. V gave up 6 bases and J gave up 4 bases, with 11 bases separating them. This CDR3 region has 13 residues. Germline V gives CDR1 MNHEY, CDR2 SVGAGI. CDR3 in DNA: TGTGCCAGCAGGCCCCCCCGCGCAGATACGCAGTATTTT. Translation gives CASRPPRADTQYF.

V is TRBV29-1 and J is TRBJ2-3, with D hard to call. Germline CDR1 is SQVTM and CDR2 is ANQGSEA. The CDR3 length is 13 residues. Between the trimmed V and J ends, which lost 7 bases and 2 bases, there was a span of 13 bases. The CDR3 region is CSAQTPYTDTQYF. CDR3 nucleotides: TGCAGCGCCCAAACTCCATACACAGATACGCAGTATTTT.

The sample holds one count of this clone. The junction departs from germline at one end; a sequencing error may be responsible. The chain combines TRBV14 with TRBJ2-1; 10 bases line up with TRBD2. This CDR3 is built from 12 residues. Germline CDR1 SGHDN, CDR2 FVKESK. CDR3 region: CASGVSSGRSVF. The CDR3 DNA follows: TGTGCCAGCGGAGTGTCTAGCGGGAGATCGGTCTTC. Full variable domain (remainder filled in from reference TRBV14 and TRBJ2-1): EAGVTQFPSHSVIEKGQTVTLRCDPISGHDNLYWYRRVMGKEIKFLLHFVKESKQDESGMPNNRFLAERTGGTYSTLKVQPAELEDSGVYFCASGVSSGRSVFGPGTRLTVL.

The J gene is TRBJ2-7, the V gene TRBV6-2 or TRBV6-3, with 7 bases fitting TRBD1. The CDR3 is made up of 15 amino acids. With 2 bases clipped from V and 6 bases from J, the junction kept 10 bases outside the gene matches. Germline CDR1 MNHEY, CDR2 SVGEGT. CDR3 in amino acids: CASSYTGASRGEQYV. Written as DNA, the CDR3 is TGTGCCAGCAGTTACACAGGGGCCTCTAGGGGCGAGCAGTACGTC.

CDR3 nucleotide sequence: TGCGCCAGCAGCGCGGGACAGGGATCTGCCTACGAGCAGTACTTC. Residues: CASSAGQGSAYEQYF. The chain couples TRBV5-1 to TRBJ2-7; 9 bases match TRBD1. Germline assignment: CDR1 SGHRS and CDR2 YFSETQ. Germline trimming cut 4 bases from V and 2 bases from J; bases unmatched to any gene: 7. The CDR3 runs to 15 residues. Supplemented by reference TRBV5-1 and TRBJ2-7, the full variable domain reads KAGVTQTPRYLIKTRGQQVTLSCSPISGHRSVSWYQQTPGQGLQFLFEYFSETQRNKGNFPGRFSGRQFSNSRSEMNVSTLELGDSALYLCASSAGQGSAYEQYFGPGTRLTVT.

The sample holds a few counts of this clone. V and J are TRBV24-1 and TRBJ1-1; 8 bases agree with TRBD1. V gave up 7 bases and J gave up 3 bases; unmatched junction bases: 6. The V gene's germline CDR1 is KGHDR and CDR2 SFDVKD. This CDR3 is built from 14 residues. The CDR3 spells CATRSLDRDTEAFF. The CDR3 coding sequence is TGTGCCACCAGGAGCTTGGACAGGGACACTGAAGCTTTCTTT.

The chain carries TRBV25-1 and TRBJ2-3; no firm D call. V was trimmed by 4 bases and J by 4 bases, leaving 3 bases between them. CDR1 MGHDK and CDR2 SYGVNS come from the germline V gene. The CDR3 has 11 residues. The CDR3 region has the DNA TGTGCCAGCAGTGGCGCAGATACGCAGTATTTT. The encoded protein is CASSGADTQYF.